Listed below are T cell receptor beta chains from one sample, sequenced in a study of blood T cell repertoires in COVID-19. Sequencing was performed with immunoSEQ multiplex PCR; in TCRdb, only in-frame clones are kept and a portion is missing. The table shows 120,000 or so clones, with around 83% occurring only once. Sample: peripheral blood. These receptors were taken from an elderly man with active or convalescent COVID-19. Both conserved end residues are part of each CDR3. Each record gives: clone size, V gene, D gene, J gene, CDR3 DNA, CDR3 protein. A D gene is named only where the DNA matches it firmly. Clone size is not always given. Where it is, it says once, few, many or a class for expanded clones.

clone_size: .
v_call: TRBV7-2
d_call: .
j_call: TRBJ1-5
cdr3_nt: TGTGCCAGCAGCTTAGCGCTACTGGGGGCGAATCAGCCCCAGCATTTT
cdr3_aa: CASSLALLGANQPQHF

clone_size: .
v_call: TRBV5-3
d_call: TRBD1
j_call: TRBJ2-7
cdr3_nt: TGTGCCAGAAGCCGCCCCCGACAGGGCGCCCGAGGGGAGCAGTACTTC
cdr3_aa: CARSRPRQGARGEQYF

clone_size: .
v_call: TRBV7-2
d_call: .
j_call: TRBJ2-1
cdr3_nt: TGTGCCAGCAGCTTTCGGGGGATATACAATGAGCAGTTCTTC
cdr3_aa: CASSFRGIYNEQFF

clone_size: .
v_call: TRBV24-1
d_call: .
j_call: TRBJ2-2
cdr3_nt: TGTGCCACCAGTGATTTTGGCGGCGGGGAGCTGTTTTTT
cdr3_aa: CATSDFGGGELFF

clone_size: .
v_call: TRBV7-3
d_call: .
j_call: TRBJ2-3
cdr3_nt: TGTGCCAGCAGCCTAACGGGGGTAGGGGGTGATACGCAGTATTTT
cdr3_aa: CASSLTGVGGDTQYF

clone_size: .
v_call: TRBV5-5
d_call: .
j_call: TRBJ2-3
cdr3_nt: TGTGCCAGCAGCTTCGTACAGGGAGGGAGCACAGATACGCAGTATTTT
cdr3_aa: CASSFVQGGSTDTQYF

clone_size: .
v_call: TRBV7-9
d_call: TRBD2
j_call: TRBJ2-3
cdr3_nt: TGTGCCAGCAGCTTAACAGCGGGAGACGGGGGTACGCAGTATTTT
cdr3_aa: CASSLTAGDGGTQYF

clone_size: .
v_call: TRBV5-5
d_call: TRBD1
j_call: TRBJ2-7
cdr3_nt: TGTGCCAGCAGCCGCGGGACAGGGTCCGACGAGCAGTACTTC
cdr3_aa: CASSRGTGSDEQYF

clone_size: few
v_call: TRBV5-6
d_call: TRBD1
j_call: TRBJ2-5
cdr3_nt: TGTGCCAGCCGACCGGACGGGCAGGGGGTAGAGACCCAGTACTTC
cdr3_aa: CASRPDGQGVETQYF

clone_size: .
v_call: TRBV28
d_call: .
j_call: TRBJ2-7
cdr3_nt: TGTGCCAGCAACCAGTTCGGGCAGGGGATCGATGAGCAGTACTTC
cdr3_aa: CASNQFGQGIDEQYF

clone_size: .
v_call: TRBV2
d_call: .
j_call: TRBJ2-2
cdr3_nt: TGTGCCAGCAGTGAAGCCGGGAACACCGGGGAGCTGTTTTTT
cdr3_aa: CASSEAGNTGELFF

clone_size: .
v_call: TRBV12-5
d_call: .
j_call: TRBJ1-4
cdr3_nt: TGTGCTAGTGGCCGAAAGGGGTGGACTAATGAAAAACTGTTTTTT
cdr3_aa: CASGRKGWTNEKLFF

clone_size: .
v_call: TRBV5-4
d_call: TRBD1
j_call: TRBJ1-6
cdr3_nt: TGTGCCAGCAGCTTTTTAGGGGGCGAGAATTCACCCCTCCACTTT
cdr3_aa: CASSFLGGENSPLHF

clone_size: .
v_call: TRBV12-3/TRBV12-4
d_call: .
j_call: TRBJ1-1
cdr3_nt: TGTGCCAGCAGTTACAGGGAGGGCACTGAAGCTTTCTTT
cdr3_aa: CASSYREGTEAFF

clone_size: few
v_call: TRBV5-6
d_call: TRBD1
j_call: TRBJ2-7
cdr3_nt: TGTGCCAGCAGCCTGGACACAGGGGTCGAGCAGTACTTC
cdr3_aa: CASSLDTGVEQYF

clone_size: .
v_call: TRBV6-2/TRBV6-3
d_call: TRBD2
j_call: TRBJ2-7
cdr3_nt: TGTGCCAGCAGTTCACCGGCGGGGGTGTCCTACGAGCAGTACTTC
cdr3_aa: CASSSPAGVSYEQYF

clone_size: .
v_call: TRBV4-3
d_call: TRBD2
j_call: TRBJ2-3
cdr3_nt: TGCGCCAGCAGCCTCCGACTAGCGGGGGATTCTAGCACAGATACGCAGTATTTT
cdr3_aa: CASSLRLAGDSSTDTQYF

clone_size: .
v_call: TRBV27
d_call: .
j_call: TRBJ1-5
cdr3_nt: TGTGCCAGCAGTTTGGAGGACAGCCTCTATAGCAATCAGCCCCAGCATTTT
cdr3_aa: CASSLEDSLYSNQPQHF

clone_size: .
v_call: TRBV28
d_call: TRBD2
j_call: TRBJ2-3
cdr3_nt: TGTGCCAGCAGTTTATCTAGCGGGGGGGATACAGATACGCAGTATTTT
cdr3_aa: CASSLSSGGDTDTQYF

clone_size: .
v_call: TRBV2
d_call: .
j_call: TRBJ1-2
cdr3_nt: TGTGCCAGCAGTGAAGCGGCAGTCTATGGCTACACCTTC
cdr3_aa: CASSEAAVYGYTF

clone_size: .
v_call: TRBV5-6
d_call: .
j_call: TRBJ2-5
cdr3_nt: TGTGCCAGCAGCCCTGGGCCCGATAGGACCCAGTACTTC
cdr3_aa: CASSPGPDRTQYF

clone_size: .
v_call: TRBV29-1
d_call: .
j_call: TRBJ1-1
cdr3_nt: TGCAGCGTTGAAAGGGGGTCCACTGAAGCTTTCTTT
cdr3_aa: CSVERGSTEAFF

clone_size: .
v_call: TRBV6-5
d_call: TRBD1
j_call: TRBJ1-3
cdr3_nt: TGTGCCAGCAGTTTAAGACAGGGGTTTGGAAACACCATATATTTT
cdr3_aa: CASSLRQGFGNTIYF

clone_size: .
v_call: TRBV5-1
d_call: .
j_call: TRBJ1-1
cdr3_nt: TGCGCCAGCAGCTTAGCGAGAGGACATATGAACACTGAAGCTTTCTTT
cdr3_aa: CASSLARGHMNTEAFF

clone_size: .
v_call: TRBV4-1
d_call: .
j_call: TRBJ1-4
cdr3_nt: TGCGCCAGCAGCCTAAAGGCGGGGACCACTAATGAAAAACTGTTTTTT
cdr3_aa: CASSLKAGTTNEKLFF

clone_size: .
v_call: TRBV5-1
d_call: .
j_call: TRBJ1-2
cdr3_nt: TGCGCCAGCAGCTTGGGTCAAGGGGTTGGCTACACCTTC
cdr3_aa: CASSLGQGVGYTF